A selection of T cell receptor beta chains follows, all from one sample in a study of blood T cell repertoires in COVID-19. Profiling relied on immunoSEQ multiplex PCR, and the TCRdb table lists in-frame clones only, not all of them. The sample yields 24,000 or so clones, about 89% seen once. Material for sequencing was peripheral blood. The receptors were sampled from a human donor with active COVID-19. The donor label of this sample is uncertain. The CDR3 runs from the conserved cysteine through the conserved F or W. The order of the fields is CDR3 protein, CDR3 DNA, V gene, J gene, D gene, clone size. The D gene is left open where the match is weak. Only some rows state a clone size, as once, few, many or a class for expanded clones.

CASSPKGKGQNNSPLHF,TGTGCCAGCAGCCCCAAGGGGAAGGGACAGAATAATTCACCCCTCCACTTT,TRBV7-3,TRBJ1-6,TRBD1,.
CASSFKGASSPLHF,TGTGCCAGCAGCTTTAAGGGGGCTAGTTCACCCCTCCACTTT,TRBV13,TRBJ1-6,TRBD1,.
CASSGGGGNTQYF,TGTGCCAGCAGTGGTGGCGGGGGGAATACGCAGTATTTT,TRBV12-3/TRBV12-4,TRBJ2-3,TRBD2,.
CATASGGTETQYF,TGTGCCACCGCTTCAGGGGGCACGGAGACCCAGTACTTC,TRBV24-1,TRBJ2-5,TRBD1,once
CASSRTDYTEAFF,TGTGCCAGCTCCCGGACTGATTACACTGAAGCTTTCTTT,TRBV19,TRBJ1-1,.,.
CASSANFDYGYTF,TGTGCCAGCAGCGCTAATTTTGACTATGGCTACACCTTC,TRBV9,TRBJ1-2,.,.
CASSHAGQGAFYEQYF,TGTGCCAGCAGCCATGCGGGACAGGGGGCTTTTTACGAGCAGTACTTC,TRBV7-9,TRBJ2-7,TRBD1,.
CASSQGRTDTQYF,TGTGCCAGCAGCCAAGGCCGGACAGATACGCAGTATTTT,TRBV3-1/TRBV3-2,TRBJ2-3,.,.
CASSPGGTDTQYF,TGTGCCAGCAGTCCCGGGGGTACAGATACGCAGTATTTT,TRBV12-3/TRBV12-4,TRBJ2-3,.,.
CASSEEQGETQYF,TGTGCCAGCAGTGAGGAACAGGGGGAGACCCAGTACTTC,TRBV6-1,TRBJ2-5,TRBD1,.
CASSLLGGDSSYEQYF,TGTGCCAGCAGCCTCCTCGGCGGGGATAGCTCCTACGAGCAGTACTTC,TRBV4-2,TRBJ2-7,.,.
CSRAGGRTDTQYF,TGCTCTCGAGCGGGAGGACGCACAGATACGCAGTATTTT,TRBV6-5,TRBJ2-3,TRBD2,.
CASSQSMRGNEQFF,TGTGCCAGCAGCCAATCAATGAGGGGGAACGAGCAGTTCTTC,TRBV14,TRBJ2-1,.,.
CASKPGQGNQPQHF,TGTGCCAGCAAGCCGGGACAAGGCAATCAGCCCCAGCATTTT,TRBV6-5,TRBJ1-5,.,.
CASSQDSSGTDTQYF,TGTGCCAGCAGCCAAGACTCGAGCGGCACAGATACGCAGTATTTT,TRBV4-2,TRBJ2-3,.,.
CASSDRQGYGYTF,TGTGCCAGCAGTGACCGACAGGGCTATGGCTACACCTTC,TRBV28,TRBJ1-2,TRBD1,.
CASSPSSTGRTEAFF,TGTGCCAGCAGCCCAAGCTCGACAGGTAGGACTGAAGCTTTCTTT,TRBV7-9,TRBJ1-1,.,.
CASSLSGGTHNEQFF,TGTGCCAGCAGCTTAAGCGGGGGGACCCACAATGAGCAGTTCTTC,TRBV7-3,TRBJ2-1,TRBD2,.
CASSETSGSANEQFF,TGTGCCAGCTCGGAGACTAGCGGGAGCGCAAATGAGCAGTTCTTC,TRBV18,TRBJ2-1,TRBD2,.
CASSEGLGNYEQYF,TGTGCCAGCAGTGAAGGACTAGGGAACTACGAGCAGTACTTC,TRBV2,TRBJ2-7,.,.
CATSDSSYEQYF,TGTGCCACCTCGGACAGTTCCTACGAGCAGTACTTC,TRBV2,TRBJ2-7,.,.
CASSLQGGGTGMSEQYF,TGTGCCAGCAGCCTTCAAGGGGGGGGGACAGGGATGAGCGAGCAGTACTTC,TRBV13,TRBJ2-7,TRBD1,.
CASSFGGGASTDTQYF,TGTGCCAGCAGTTTCGGCGGGGGGGCTAGCACAGATACGCAGTATTTT,TRBV6-5,TRBJ2-3,TRBD2,.
CASTPGPSGNEKLFF,TGTGCCAGCACCCCAGGGCCCAGTGGGAATGAAAAACTGTTTTTT,TRBV9,TRBJ1-4,.,.
CASSKPGGSYEQYF,TGTGCCAGCAGCAAACCGGGGGGCTCCTACGAGCAGTACTTC,TRBV7-2,TRBJ2-7,TRBD2,.
CASSVSSGLQETQYF,TGTGCCAGCAGCGTCTCCAGCGGGCTGCAAGAGACCCAGTACTTC,TRBV9,TRBJ2-5,.,.
CATSSQTGYSNQPQHF,TGTGCCACCAGCAGTCAGACAGGGTATAGCAATCAGCCCCAGCATTTT,TRBV15,TRBJ1-5,TRBD1,.
CASSWAGGLNTEAFF,TGTGCCAGCAGCTGGGCAGGAGGTCTGAACACTGAAGCTTTCTTT,TRBV11-2,TRBJ1-1,.,medium-sized
CASSLGEDTQYF,TGTGCCAGCAGTTTAGGAGAGGATACGCAGTATTTT,TRBV12-3/TRBV12-4,TRBJ2-3,.,.
CASSLDPGLLIGNTIYF,TGTGCCAGCAGCTTAGACCCCGGACTTCTAATCGGAAACACCATATATTTT,TRBV7-2,TRBJ1-3,.,.
CASSKASGSSNEQYF,TGTGCCAGCAGCAAAGCGAGCGGGAGTTCCAACGAGCAGTACTTC,TRBV21-1,TRBJ2-7,.,.
CASSEIFLGAREQYF,TGTGCCAGCAGTGAAATTTTTCTGGGGGCAAGGGAGCAGTACTTC,TRBV25-1,TRBJ2-7,.,medium-sized
CASSPRTGGFYGYTF,TGTGCCAGCAGCCCGAGGACAGGGGGCTTTTATGGCTACACCTTC,TRBV5-8,TRBJ1-2,TRBD1,.
CASSPGILKAYEQYF,TGTGCCAGTAGTCCGGGGATCTTGAAGGCCTACGAGCAGTACTTC,TRBV19,TRBJ2-7,.,.
CASSRQGASTDTQYF,TGTGCCAGCAGTAGACAGGGGGCGAGCACAGATACGCAGTATTTT,TRBV6-5,TRBJ2-3,TRBD1,.
CASSARQGYNEQFF,TGTGCCAGCAGTGCCCGGCAGGGGTATAATGAGCAGTTCTTC,TRBV27,TRBJ2-1,.,few
CASSQSEDRAYYEQYF,TGTGCCAGCAGCCAATCGGAGGACAGAGCCTACTACGAGCAGTACTTC,TRBV2,TRBJ2-7,.,.
CSVEYRPEETQYF,TGCAGCGTTGAATACAGGCCGGAGGAGACCCAGTACTTC,TRBV29-1,TRBJ2-5,.,.
CASSLGIGDNEQFF,TGTGCCAGCAGCTTAGGCATCGGGGACAATGAGCAGTTCTTC,TRBV13,TRBJ2-1,.,.
CASSPPTSAKNIQYF,TGTGCCAGCAGTCCTCCCACTAGCGCCAAAAACATTCAGTACTTC,TRBV28,TRBJ2-4,.,.
CASSVGVPGLSQDTEAFF,TGTGCCAGCAGCGTAGGGGTCCCGGGACTCTCGCAGGACACTGAAGCTTTCTTT,TRBV9,TRBJ1-1,.,.
CASSQESRTAHYGYTF,TGTGCCAGCAGCCAAGAATCCAGGACAGCCCACTATGGCTACACCTTC,TRBV4-2,TRBJ1-2,.,.
CASSPGGDEQYF,TGTGCCAGCTCACCCGGAGGGGACGAGCAGTACTTC,TRBV18,TRBJ2-7,.,.
CASSRGRADPGQFF,TGTGCCAGCAGCCGGGGGCGGGCGGACCCGGGGCAGTTCTTC,TRBV3-1/TRBV3-2,TRBJ2-1,.,.
CASSLVTGGRNEKLFF,TGTGCCAGCAGCCTTGTGACAGGGGGACGAAATGAAAAACTGTTTTTT,TRBV5-4,TRBJ1-4,TRBD1,.
CSVETLAGLDTQYF,TGCAGCGTTGAGACCCTCGCGGGTTTAGATACGCAGTATTTT,TRBV29-1,TRBJ2-3,.,.
CTSSQDLVAPDRRSMNTEAFF,TGCACCAGCAGCCAAGATTTGGTTGCGCCGGACAGGAGAAGCATGAACACTGAAGCTTTCTTT,TRBV1,TRBJ1-1,.,.
CSVLQDLSYEQYF,TGCAGCGTACTACAGGATCTCTCCTACGAGCAGTACTTC,TRBV29-1,TRBJ2-7,.,.
CASSSGGQGAGQPQHF,TGTGCCAGCAGCTCGGGGGGACAGGGGGCGGGTCAGCCCCAGCATTTT,TRBV5-4,TRBJ1-5,TRBD1,few
CASSSGLAGTDTQYF,TGTGCCAGCAGCTCGGGACTAGCGGGGACAGATACGCAGTATTTT,TRBV2,TRBJ2-3,TRBD2,.
CASSFWTGQETQYF,TGTGCCAGCAGCTTCTGGACGGGACAAGAGACCCAGTACTTC,TRBV5-6,TRBJ2-5,.,.